This T cell receptor beta chain was sequenced during a study of blood T cell repertoires in COVID-19. Turning to the study itself: Whether acute or convalescent, the COVID-19 samples came from the United States, Italy and Spain. T cells, B-cell-depleted T cells, or PBMCs supplied cDNA or gDNA.

Original methodology: It was from reference gene primer amplification that nucleated cell counts were estimated. The data were produced by immunoSEQ multiplex PCR, yet TCRdb's version contains in-frame clones alone and is incomplete. V and J calls and clone size come straight from that table; D and trimming were deduced from the DNA. The sample lists 95,000 to 120,000 clones; over 80% were seen once. Trimming took 3 bases from V and 6 from J, leaving 24 bases between them. Looked up from germline, CDR1 is SGHNT and CDR2 is YENEEA. CDR3 length: 18 residues. This clone was seen once. The receptor was isolated from a woman aged 45-59 years with acute or convalescent COVID-19. The sequencing input was peripheral blood. This chain links TRBV11-3 with TRBJ2-4; D may be TRBD1 (6 bases). For the CDR3, the DNA is TGTGCCAGCAGCTTGGGCTCCGGACAGACCGAAAACGGAAACATTCAGTACTTC. This gives the protein CASSLGSGQTENGNIQYF.